The 11 T cell receptor beta chains in this list originate from one sample, sequenced in a study of post-analysis software for immune sequencing data (dated by TCRdb to 2015 to 2017). What the research found in general, with its limitations: Patients showed significantly higher frequencies than controls for a handful of TRBV segments, among them TRBV5-6, TRBV5-1 and TRBV20-1.

Antigens for these TCRs are unknown. Library creation used PCR. The sequencer was an Illumina HiSeq 2500. To reduce PCR and sequencing biases, unique molecular identifiers were incorporated into the TCR beta cDNA libraries. TCRdb reran the public reads through fastp at Q25 and MiXCR, keeping productive beta chains. Each entry merges the rows of one CDR3 protein and shows their most common DNA and genes. The sample table contains hundreds of thousands of distinct CDR3 sequences; only one count was recorded for 25% to 30% of them. Clones ranked in the top ten supply around 0.55% of the sample. The sample comprised blood. The receptors here all came from a girl under 18 with multiple sclerosis.

This chain uses TRBV24-1 with TRBJ1-2; 10 bases match TRBD1. Germline loops: CDR1 KGHDR, CDR2 SFDVKD. V lost 5 bases, J lost 3 bases, and 5 bases stayed unmatched. The CDR3 contains 15 residues. CDR3 in DNA: TGTGCCACCAGTGGCGGCGGACAGGGGGACTATGGCTACACCTTC. This sequence encodes CATSGGGQGDYGYTF.

The CDR3 DNA reads TGCAGTGCTATCGAGGCCCGGGTCTATGGCTACACCTTC. It yields the protein CSAIEARVYGYTF. This chain links TRBV20-1 with TRBJ1-2; D is unresolved. V was pared by 4 bases and J by 4 bases, with 13 bases between. This CDR3 spans 13 amino acids. Germline values: CDR1 DFQATT, CDR2 SNEGSKA (reference sequence).

V and J are TRBV7-2 and TRBJ2-5; 9 nucleotides match TRBD2. The CDR3 runs to 15 residues. Per germline, CDR1 SGHTA and CDR2 FQGNSA. After removal of 4 bases from V and 2 bases from J, the junction contained 5 bases not matched to a gene. This CDR3 is CASSSGGLAQETQYF. DNA for the CDR3: TGTGCCAGCAGCTCTGGAGGACTAGCGCAAGAGACCCAGTACTTC.

This chain uses TRBV5-1 with TRBJ2-5; 10 bases align to TRBD2. Germline V gene lookup returns CDR1 SGHRS and CDR2 YFSETQ. The CDR3 is 15 amino acids. The trim removed 3 bases at V and 5 bases at J, leaving 7 bases unmatched. CDR3: CASSSHSGRVETQYF. The CDR3, as DNA: TGCGCCAGCAGCTCCCACAGCGGGAGGGTGGAGACCCAGTACTTC.

The rearrangement uses TRBV5-1 and TRBJ2-7; 7 nucleotides match TRBD1. The CDR3 runs 18 residues. CDR1 SGHRS and CDR2 YFSETQ come from the germline V gene. V shed 4 bases and J 0 bases; nucleotides not matched to a gene: 16. For the CDR3, the DNA is TGCGCCAGCAGCACCCAAGGGGGCAGGAGTACCCTCTCCTACGAGCAGTACTTC. Its protein is CASSTQGGRSTLSYEQYF.

CDR3 DNA sequence: TGTGCCAGCAGCCAAGGGCCCTCTCCCAATCAGCCCCAGCATTTT. As protein: CASSQGPSPNQPQHF. The chain combines TRBV14 with TRBJ1-5; D call uncertain. Trimming left V 1 base short and J 3 bases short, with 10 bases between. The CDR3 totals 15 residues. From germline, CDR1 is SGHDN and CDR2 FVKESK.

This clonotype was seen more than once but under ten times. The chain uses TRBV3-1 and TRBJ2-5, with D possibly being TRBD2 (6 bases). Deletions cut 1 base from V and 4 bases from J, with 19 bases between. The length of the CDR3 is 17 residues. Germline V gene lookup returns CDR1 LGHDT and CDR2 YNNKEL (reference sequence). The CDR3 spells CASSQVLVGGGRETQYF. The CDR3 coding sequence is TGTGCCAGCAGCCAAGTTCTGGTCGGGGGAGGCCGAGAGACCCAGTACTTC.

V and J are TRBV7-2 and TRBJ2-7; D tentatively fits TRBD1 or TRBD2 (5 bases each). The germline gives CDR1 SGHTA, CDR2 FQGNSA. V dropped 1 base and J dropped 3 bases, with 10 bases sitting between them. The CDR3 consists of 14 residues. The CDR3 nucleotides are TGTGCCAGCAGCTTAGGGGACCGCCGCTACGAGCAGTACTTC. This encodes CASSLGDRRYEQYF.

This clonotype was seen more than once but under ten times. The chain is built from TRBV7-2 and TRBJ2-2; a possible D gene is TRBD2 (6 bases). Germline-derived CDR1 and CDR2 are SGHTA and FQGNSA. The CDR3 is 17 amino acids. Trimming took 3 bases from V and 2 from J, leaving 16 bases between them. The CDR3 DNA follows: TGTGCCAGCAGCTTTCGTATAGGAGGACTAAACACCGGGGAGCTGTTTTTT. It encodes CASSFRIGGLNTGELFF.

As DNA, the CDR3 is TGTGCCAGCAATGCCGGGGGCCTCGGCTATGGCTACACCTTC. Amino acids: CASNAGGLGYGYTF. This sequence joins TRBV28 and TRBJ1-2; D might be TRBD1 (6 bases). The V and J ends lost 7 bases and 4 bases respectively, with 16 bases between them. Germline loops: CDR1 MDHEN, CDR2 SYDVKM. The CDR3 sequence is 14 residues long.

This clonotype appeared a few times. The V call is TRBV7-9, the J call TRBJ1-1; D not certain. The ends were cut back, 6 bases at V and 6 bases at J, with 11 bases in the middle. Looked up from germline, CDR1 is SEHNR and CDR2 is FQNEAQ (reference sequence). The CDR3 loop spans 12 amino acids. The CDR3 sequence: CASRTPPAEAFF. As DNA, the CDR3 is TGTGCCAGCAGAACCCCACCAGCTGAAGCTTTCTTT.